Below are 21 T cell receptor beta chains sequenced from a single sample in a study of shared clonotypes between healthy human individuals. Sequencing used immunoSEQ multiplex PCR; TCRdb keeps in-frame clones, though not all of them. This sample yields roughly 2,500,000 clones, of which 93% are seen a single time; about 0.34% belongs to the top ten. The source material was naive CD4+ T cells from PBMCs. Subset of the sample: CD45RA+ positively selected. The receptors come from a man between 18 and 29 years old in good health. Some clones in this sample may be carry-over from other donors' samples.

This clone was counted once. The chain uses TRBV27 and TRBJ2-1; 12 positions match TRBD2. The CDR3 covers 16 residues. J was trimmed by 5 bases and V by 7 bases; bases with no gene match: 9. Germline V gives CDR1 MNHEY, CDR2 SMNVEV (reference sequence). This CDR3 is CASTLYLAGGHNEQFF. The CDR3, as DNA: TGTGCCAGCACTTTGTATCTAGCGGGAGGGCACAATGAGCAGTTCTTC.

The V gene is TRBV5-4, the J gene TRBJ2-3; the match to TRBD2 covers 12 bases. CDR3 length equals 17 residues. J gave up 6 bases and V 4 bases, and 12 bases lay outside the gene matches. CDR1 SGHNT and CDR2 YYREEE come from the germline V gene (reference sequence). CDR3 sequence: CASSLALAGGGGDTQYF. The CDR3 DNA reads TGTGCCAGCAGCCTGGCACTAGCGGGAGGTGGAGGCGATACGCAGTATTTT.

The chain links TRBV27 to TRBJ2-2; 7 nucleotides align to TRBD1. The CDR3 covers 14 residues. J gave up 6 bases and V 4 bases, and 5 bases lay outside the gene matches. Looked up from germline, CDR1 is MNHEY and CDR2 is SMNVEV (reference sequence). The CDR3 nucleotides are TGTGCCAGCAGTTACGTACAGGGGCCCGGGGAGCTGTTTTTT. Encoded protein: CASSYVQGPGELFF.

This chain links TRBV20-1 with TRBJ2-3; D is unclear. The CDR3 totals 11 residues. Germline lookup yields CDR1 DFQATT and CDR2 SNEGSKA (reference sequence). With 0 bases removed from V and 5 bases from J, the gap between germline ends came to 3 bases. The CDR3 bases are TGCAGTGCTAGAGAGGAAGATACGCAGTATTTT. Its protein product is CSAREEDTQYF.

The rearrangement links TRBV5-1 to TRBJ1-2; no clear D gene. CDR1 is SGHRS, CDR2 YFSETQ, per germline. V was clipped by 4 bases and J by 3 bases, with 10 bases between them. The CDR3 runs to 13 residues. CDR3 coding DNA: TGCGCCAGCAGCCCTAGGACGGACTATGGCTACACCTTC. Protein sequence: CASSPRTDYGYTF.

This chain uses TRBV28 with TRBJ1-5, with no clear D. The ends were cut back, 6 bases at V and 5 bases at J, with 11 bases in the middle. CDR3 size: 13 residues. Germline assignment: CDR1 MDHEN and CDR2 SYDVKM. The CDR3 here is CASSFSWDQPQHF. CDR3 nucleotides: TGTGCCAGCAGCTTTTCTTGGGATCAGCCCCAGCATTTT.

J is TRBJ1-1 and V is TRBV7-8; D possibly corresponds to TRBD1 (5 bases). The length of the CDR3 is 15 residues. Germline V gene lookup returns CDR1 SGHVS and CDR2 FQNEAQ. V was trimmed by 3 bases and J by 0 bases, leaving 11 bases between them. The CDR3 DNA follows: TGTGCCAGCAGCTTCGTTAGGACACTGAACACTGAAGCTTTCTTT. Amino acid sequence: CASSFVRTLNTEAFF.

The DNA of the CDR3 is TGTGCCAGTAGTAGCGCGACGACTGGACGAAACACCATATATTTT. Translating gives CASSSATTGRNTIYF. The gene calls are TRBV19 and TRBJ1-3; D gene uncertain. The CDR3 runs to 15 residues. CDR1 and CDR2 (germline): LNHDA, SQIVND (reference sequence). Trimming cost V 4 bases and J 5 bases, with 15 bases left between them. Full variable domain (rest looked up from reference TRBV19 and TRBJ1-3): DGGITQSPKYLFRKEGQNVTLSCEQNLNHDAMYWYRQDPGQGLRLIYYSQIVNDFQKGDIAEGYSVSREKKESFPLTVTSAQKNPTAFYLCASSSATTGRNTIYFGEGSWLTVV.

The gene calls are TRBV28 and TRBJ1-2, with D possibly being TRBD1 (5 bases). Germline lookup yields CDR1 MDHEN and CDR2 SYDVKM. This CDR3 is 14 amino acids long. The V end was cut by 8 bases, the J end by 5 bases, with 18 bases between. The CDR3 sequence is CASGGAGRGYGYTF. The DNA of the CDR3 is TGTGCCAGCGGAGGGGCGGGGCGCGGGTATGGCTACACCTTC.

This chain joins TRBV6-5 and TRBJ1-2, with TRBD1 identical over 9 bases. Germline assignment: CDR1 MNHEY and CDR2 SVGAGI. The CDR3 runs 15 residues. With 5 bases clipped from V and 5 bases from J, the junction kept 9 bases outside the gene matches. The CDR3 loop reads CASSPRGQGLYGYTF. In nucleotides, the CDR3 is TGTGCCAGCAGTCCCAGGGGACAGGGTCTTTATGGCTACACCTTC.

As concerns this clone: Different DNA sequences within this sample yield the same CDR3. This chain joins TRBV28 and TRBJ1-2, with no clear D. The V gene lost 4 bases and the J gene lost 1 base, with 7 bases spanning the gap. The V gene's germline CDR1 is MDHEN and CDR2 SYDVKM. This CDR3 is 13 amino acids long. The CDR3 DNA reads TGTGCCAGCAGTTCCGGGGTTAACTATGGCTACACCTTC. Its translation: CASSSGVNYGYTF.

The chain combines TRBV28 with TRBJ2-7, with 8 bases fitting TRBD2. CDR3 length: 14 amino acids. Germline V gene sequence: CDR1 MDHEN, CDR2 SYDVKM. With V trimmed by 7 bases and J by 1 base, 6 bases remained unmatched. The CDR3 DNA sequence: TGTGCCAGCACCCGGGGGGGTTGGTCCTACGAGCAGTACTTC. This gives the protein CASTRGGWSYEQYF. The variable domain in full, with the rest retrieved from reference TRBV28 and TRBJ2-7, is DVKVTQSSRYLVKRTGEKVFLECVQDMDHENMFWYRQDPGLGLRLIYFSYDVKMKEKGDIPEGYSVSREKKERFSLILESASTNQTSMYLCASTRGGWSYEQYFGPGTRLTVT.

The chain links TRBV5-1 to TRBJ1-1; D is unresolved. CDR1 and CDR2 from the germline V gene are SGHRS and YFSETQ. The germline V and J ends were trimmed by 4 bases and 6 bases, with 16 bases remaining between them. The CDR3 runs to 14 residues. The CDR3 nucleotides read TGCGCCAGCAGCCTCCGTGGGGATAAGGCTGAAGCTTTCTTT. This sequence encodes CASSLRGDKAEAFF. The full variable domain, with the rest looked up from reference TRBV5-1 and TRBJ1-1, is KAGVTQTPRYLIKTRGQQVTLSCSPISGHRSVSWYQQTPGQGLQFLFEYFSETQRNKGNFPGRFSGRQFSNSRSEMNVSTLELGDSALYLCASSLRGDKAEAFFGQGTRLTVV.

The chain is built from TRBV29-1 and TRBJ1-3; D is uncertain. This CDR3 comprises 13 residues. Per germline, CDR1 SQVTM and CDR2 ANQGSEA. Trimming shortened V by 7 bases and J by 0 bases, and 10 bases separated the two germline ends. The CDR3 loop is CSGLGSSGNTIYF. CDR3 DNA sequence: TGCAGCGGACTCGGGAGCTCTGGAAACACCATATATTTT.

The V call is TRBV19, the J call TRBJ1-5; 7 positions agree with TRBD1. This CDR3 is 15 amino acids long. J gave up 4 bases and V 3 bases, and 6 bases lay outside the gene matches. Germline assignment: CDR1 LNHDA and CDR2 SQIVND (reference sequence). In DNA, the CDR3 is TGTGCCAGTAGTATCGACAGGGTGTGGAATCAGCCCCAGCATTTT. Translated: CASSIDRVWNQPQHF.

CDR3 in DNA: TGCGCCAGCAGCTGGGAGTCCTCCTACGAGCAGTACTTC. Its protein is CASSWESSYEQYF. The V call is TRBV5-1, the J call TRBJ2-7; TRBD2 might be the D (5 bases). The CDR3 runs to 13 residues. CDR1 and CDR2 from the germline V gene are SGHRS and YFSETQ. V was cut by 3 bases and J by 0 bases, with 7 bases left in between.

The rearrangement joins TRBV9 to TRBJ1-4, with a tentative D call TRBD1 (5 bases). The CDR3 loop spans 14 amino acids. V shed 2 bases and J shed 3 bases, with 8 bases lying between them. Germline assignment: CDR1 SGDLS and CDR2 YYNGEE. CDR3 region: CASSVGAANEKLFF. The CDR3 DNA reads TGTGCCAGCAGCGTTGGGGCCGCTAATGAAAAACTGTTTTTT.

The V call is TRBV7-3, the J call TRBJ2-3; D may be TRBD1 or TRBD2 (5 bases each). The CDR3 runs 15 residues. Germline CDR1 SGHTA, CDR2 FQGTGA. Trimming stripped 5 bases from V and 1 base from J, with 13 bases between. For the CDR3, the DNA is TGTGCCAGCAGCACGGGGCTGTGGCGCACAGATACGCAGTATTTT. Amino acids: CASSTGLWRTDTQYF.

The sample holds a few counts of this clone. The CDR3 spells CASSLAAIYGYTF. The CDR3 nucleotides are TGTGCCAGCAGCTTGGCAGCCATCTATGGCTACACCTTC. The chain couples TRBV2 to TRBJ1-2; D remains unclear. CDR1 and CDR2 from the germline V gene are SNHLY and FYNNEI. V lost 6 bases, J lost 4 bases, and 12 bases lay in between. This CDR3 is 13 amino acids long.

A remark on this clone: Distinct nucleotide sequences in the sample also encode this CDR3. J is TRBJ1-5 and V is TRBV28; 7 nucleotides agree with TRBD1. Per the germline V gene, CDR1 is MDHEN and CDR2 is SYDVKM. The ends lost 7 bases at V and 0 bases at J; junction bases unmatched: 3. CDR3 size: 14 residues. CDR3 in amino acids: CASTRDSSNQPQHF. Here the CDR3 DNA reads TGTGCCAGCACCAGGGACAGTAGCAATCAGCCCCAGCATTTT.

CDR3 loop: CASSPGTGDQPQHF. In nucleotides, the CDR3 is TGTGCCAGCAGCCCCGGGACAGGGGATCAGCCCCAGCATTTT. V usage is TRBV5-6 and J usage is TRBJ1-5; 10 bases are shared with TRBD1. The CDR3 is made up of 14 amino acids. With V trimmed by 4 bases and J by 5 bases, 3 bases remained unmatched. Germline CDR1 and CDR2: SGHDT and YYEEEE.